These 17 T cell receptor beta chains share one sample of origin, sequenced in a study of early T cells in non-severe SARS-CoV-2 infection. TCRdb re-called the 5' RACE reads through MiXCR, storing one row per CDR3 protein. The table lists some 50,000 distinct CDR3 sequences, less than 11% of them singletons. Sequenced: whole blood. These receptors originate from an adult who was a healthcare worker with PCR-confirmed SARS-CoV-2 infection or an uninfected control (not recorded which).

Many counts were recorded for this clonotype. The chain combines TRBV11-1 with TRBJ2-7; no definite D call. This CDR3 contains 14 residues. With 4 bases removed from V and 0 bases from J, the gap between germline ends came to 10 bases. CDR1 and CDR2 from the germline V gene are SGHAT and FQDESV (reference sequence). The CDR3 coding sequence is TGTGCCAGCAGCTCGCTGAGATACTCCTACGAGCAGTACTTC. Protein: CASSSLRYSYEQYF.

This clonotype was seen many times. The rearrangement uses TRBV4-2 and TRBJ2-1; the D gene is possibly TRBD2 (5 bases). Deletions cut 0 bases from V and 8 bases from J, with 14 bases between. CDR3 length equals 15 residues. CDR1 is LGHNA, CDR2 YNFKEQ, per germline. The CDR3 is CASSQERLTWDEQFF. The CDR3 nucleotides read TGTGCCAGCAGCCAAGAGCGACTAACCTGGGATGAGCAGTTCTTC.

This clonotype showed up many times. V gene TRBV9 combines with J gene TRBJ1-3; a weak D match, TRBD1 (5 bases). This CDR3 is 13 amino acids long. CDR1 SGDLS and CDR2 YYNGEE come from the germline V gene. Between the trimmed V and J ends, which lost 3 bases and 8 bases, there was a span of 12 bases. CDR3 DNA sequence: TGTGCCAGCAGCGCGGGACCGGCAGACACCATATATTTT. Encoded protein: CASSAGPADTIYF. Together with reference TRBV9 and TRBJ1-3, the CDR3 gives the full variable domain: DSGVTQTPKHLITATGQRVTLRCSPRSGDLSVYWYQQSLDQGLQFLIQYYNGEERAKGNILERFSAQQFPDLHSELNLSSLELGDSALYFCASSAGPADTIYFGEGSWLTVV.

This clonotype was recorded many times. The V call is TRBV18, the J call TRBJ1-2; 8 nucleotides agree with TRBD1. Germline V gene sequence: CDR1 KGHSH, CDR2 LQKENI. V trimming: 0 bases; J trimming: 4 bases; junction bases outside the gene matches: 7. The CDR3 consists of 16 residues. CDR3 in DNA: TGTGCCAGCTCACCACCCGGGACAGGAGAAGGCTATGGCTACACCTTC. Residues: CASSPPGTGEGYGYTF.

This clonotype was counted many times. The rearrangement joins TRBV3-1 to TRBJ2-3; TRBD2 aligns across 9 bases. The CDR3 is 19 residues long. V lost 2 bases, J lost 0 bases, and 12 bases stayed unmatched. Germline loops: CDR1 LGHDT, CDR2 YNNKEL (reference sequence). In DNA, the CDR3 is TGTGCCAGCAGCCAACCTAGGGCGGGGGGGCAAAGTAGCACAGATACGCAGTATTTT. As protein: CASSQPRAGGQSSTDTQYF.

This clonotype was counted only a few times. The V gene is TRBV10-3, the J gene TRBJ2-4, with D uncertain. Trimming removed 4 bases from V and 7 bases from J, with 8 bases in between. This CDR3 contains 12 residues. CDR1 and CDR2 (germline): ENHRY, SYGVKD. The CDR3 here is CAISGVRNIQYF. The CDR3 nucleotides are TGTGCCATCAGTGGGGTGAGGAACATTCAGTACTTC.

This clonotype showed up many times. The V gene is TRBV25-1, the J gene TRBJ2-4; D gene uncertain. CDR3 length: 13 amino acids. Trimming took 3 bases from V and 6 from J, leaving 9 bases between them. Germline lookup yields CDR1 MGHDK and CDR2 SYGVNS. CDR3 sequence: CASSESVTNIQYF. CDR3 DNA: TGTGCCAGCAGTGAGAGCGTTACAAACATTCAGTACTTC.

The CDR3 loop is CSARAGLAGRAQYF. The CDR3 DNA is TGCAGTGCTAGGGCTGGACTAGCGGGGCGGGCGCAGTATTTT. V usage is TRBV20-1 and J usage is TRBJ2-3; 12 bases are shared with TRBD2. The CDR3 runs to 14 residues. Trimming cost V 3 bases and J 10 bases; bases outside gene matches: 8. Germline loops: CDR1 DFQATT, CDR2 SNEGSKA (reference sequence).

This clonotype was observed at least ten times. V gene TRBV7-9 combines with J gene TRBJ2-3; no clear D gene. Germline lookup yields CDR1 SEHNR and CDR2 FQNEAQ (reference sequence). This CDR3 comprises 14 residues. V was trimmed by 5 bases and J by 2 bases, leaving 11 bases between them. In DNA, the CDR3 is TGTGCCAGCAGCCGAGACACTCCCACAGATACGCAGTATTTT. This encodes CASSRDTPTDTQYF.

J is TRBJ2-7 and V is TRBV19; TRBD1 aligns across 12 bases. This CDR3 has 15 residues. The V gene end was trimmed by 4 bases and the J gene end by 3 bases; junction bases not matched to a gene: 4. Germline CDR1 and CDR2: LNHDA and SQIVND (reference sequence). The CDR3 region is CASSTRDRGLYEQYF. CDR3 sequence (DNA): TGTGCCAGTAGTACCCGGGACAGGGGGCTCTACGAGCAGTACTTC.

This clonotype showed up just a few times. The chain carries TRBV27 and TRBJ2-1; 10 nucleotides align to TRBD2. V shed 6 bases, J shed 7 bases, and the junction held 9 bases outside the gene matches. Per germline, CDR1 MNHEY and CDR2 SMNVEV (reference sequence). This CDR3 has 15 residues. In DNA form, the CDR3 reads TGTGCCAGCAGGAAGATAGCGGGGGGAGGGAATGAGCAGTTCTTC. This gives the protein CASRKIAGGGNEQFF.

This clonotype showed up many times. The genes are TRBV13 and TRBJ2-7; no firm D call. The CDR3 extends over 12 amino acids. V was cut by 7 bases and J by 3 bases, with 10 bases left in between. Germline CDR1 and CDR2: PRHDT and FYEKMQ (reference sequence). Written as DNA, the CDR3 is TGTGCCAGCAAGGGCAGACACTACGAGCAGTACTTC. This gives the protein CASKGRHYEQYF.

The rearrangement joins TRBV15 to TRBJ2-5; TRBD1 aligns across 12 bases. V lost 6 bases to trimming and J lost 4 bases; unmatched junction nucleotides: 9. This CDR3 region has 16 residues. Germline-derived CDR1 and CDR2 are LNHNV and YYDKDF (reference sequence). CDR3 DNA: TGTGCCACCAGTCCCCGGGACAGGGGGCTGGGAGAGACCCAGTACTTC. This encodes CATSPRDRGLGETQYF.

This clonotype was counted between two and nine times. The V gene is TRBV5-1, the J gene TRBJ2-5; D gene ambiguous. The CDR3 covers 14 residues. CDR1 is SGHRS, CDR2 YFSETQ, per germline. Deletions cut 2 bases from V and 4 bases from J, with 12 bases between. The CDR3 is CASSLDSGGETQYF. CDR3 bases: TGCGCCAGCAGCTTAGATTCCGGCGGAGAGACCCAGTACTTC.

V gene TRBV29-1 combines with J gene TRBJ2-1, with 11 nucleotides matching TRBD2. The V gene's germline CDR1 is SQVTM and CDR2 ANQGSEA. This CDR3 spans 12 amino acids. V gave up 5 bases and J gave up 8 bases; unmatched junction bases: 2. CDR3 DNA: TGCAGCGTTCTAGCGGGAGGATATGAGCAGTTCTTC. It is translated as CSVLAGGYEQFF.

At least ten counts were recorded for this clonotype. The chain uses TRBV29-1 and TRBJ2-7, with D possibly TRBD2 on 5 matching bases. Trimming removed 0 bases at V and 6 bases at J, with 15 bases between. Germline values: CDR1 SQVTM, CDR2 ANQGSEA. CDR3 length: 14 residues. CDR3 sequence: CSVEDPAGVSEQYF. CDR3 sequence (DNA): TGCAGCGTTGAAGACCCGGCGGGTGTCTCCGAGCAGTACTTC.

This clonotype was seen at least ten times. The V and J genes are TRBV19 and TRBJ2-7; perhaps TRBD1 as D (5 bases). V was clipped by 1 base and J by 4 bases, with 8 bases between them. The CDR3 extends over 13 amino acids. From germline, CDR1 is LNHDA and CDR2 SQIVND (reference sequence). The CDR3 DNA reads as TGTGCCAGTAGTATAGGACAGCCTTACGAGCAGTACTTC. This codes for CASSIGQPYEQYF.